This T cell receptor beta chain came from a study of response to subunit inactivated influenza vaccine. TCRdb re-called the RT-PCR reads with MiXCR, one entry per CDR3 protein. The sample includes about 170,000 distinct CDR3 sequences, approximately 12% of them seen just once. This clonotype was counted only a few times. This CDR3 comprises 13 residues. The germline CDR1 and CDR2 sequences are MNHEY and SVGEGT. V was shortened by 7 bases and J by 8 bases, with 14 bases between the two germline ends. The same specimen was also included in a second study, on T cells expressing NK-cell markers. This second study says: What made the TCR beta cDNA was 5'RACE template switching with UMIs.

The sample here was CD8+ T cells sorted from PBMCs, taken about 12 days after vaccination. This sequence was found in a man in his forties or fifties who received an inactivated influenza vaccine. V usage is TRBV6-2 or TRBV6-3 and J usage is TRBJ1-4; no reliable D call. The CDR3 reads CASTPGAPEKLFF. As DNA, the CDR3 is TGTGCCAGCACACCCGGTGCCCCGGAAAAACTGTTTTTT.